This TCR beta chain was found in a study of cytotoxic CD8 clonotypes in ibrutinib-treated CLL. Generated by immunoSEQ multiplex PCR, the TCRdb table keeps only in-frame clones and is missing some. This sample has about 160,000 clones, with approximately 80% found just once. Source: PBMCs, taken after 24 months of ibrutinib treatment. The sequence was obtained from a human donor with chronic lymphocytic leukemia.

CDR3 nucleotide sequence: TGTGCCAGCAGAAGGCGGGATAACACTGAAGCTTTCTTT. It encodes CASRRRDNTEAFF. The V call is TRBV6-6, the J call TRBJ1-1, with D uncertain. Germline assignment: CDR1 MNHNY and CDR2 SVGAGI (reference sequence). The CDR3 extends over 13 amino acids. V lost 6 bases and J 2 bases, leaving 10 bases between the germline ends.